The clone carrying this T cell receptor beta chain was detected only a few times. This entry is derived from a study of early T cells in non-severe SARS-CoV-2 infection. TCRdb analysed the 5' RACE reads with MiXCR anew, one entry per CDR3 protein. The table shows 85,000 to 100,000 distinct CDR3 sequences, with around 10% occurring only once. Trimming took off 6 bases at V and 0 bases at J, with 11 bases between the two ends. CDR3 length: 14 amino acids. The V gene's germline CDR1 is MNHEY and CDR2 SMNVEV (reference sequence). V and J are TRBV27 and TRBJ1-2; unclear D gene. The receptor was derived from an adult who was a healthcare worker with PCR-confirmed SARS-CoV-2 infection or an uninfected control (not recorded which). The sample comprised whole blood. DNA for the CDR3: TGTGCCAGCAGGCCGAAGACATCTAACTATGGCTACACCTTC. Its translation is CASRPKTSNYGYTF.